These 20 T cell receptor beta chains originate from one sample sequenced in a study of cytotoxic CD8 clonotypes in ibrutinib-treated CLL. TCRdb's table, derived via immunoSEQ multiplex PCR, lists solely in-frame clones and lacks some. The table shows around 250,000 clones, with about three quarters occurring only once. Sequenced here: PBMCs, sampled after 24 months of ibrutinib treatment. The receptors originated from a human donor with chronic lymphocytic leukemia.

V and J are TRBV7-2 and TRBJ1-3; D is perhaps TRBD1 (6 bases). CDR1 and CDR2 from the germline V gene are SGHTA and FQGNSA. The CDR3 has 14 amino acids. The V gene lost 1 base and the J gene lost 8 bases, with 12 bases spanning the gap. The CDR3 nucleotides read TGTGCCAGCAGCTTAGAGGGGGGGCGAGACACCATATATTTT. It is translated as CASSLEGGRDTIYF.

In its sample, this clone was seen a few times. The chain links TRBV2 to TRBJ2-5; 7 bases are shared with TRBD2. Germline loops: CDR1 SNHLY, CDR2 FYNNEI. The CDR3 runs to 13 residues. Germline trimming cut 6 bases from V and 5 bases from J; bases unmatched to any gene: 6. CDR3 nucleotides: TGTGCCAGCAGGGCGGGAGTGGGGGAGACCCAGTACTTC. Protein product: CASRAGVGETQYF.

The rearrangement uses TRBV28 and TRBJ2-3, with D possibly TRBD1 on 6 matching bases. In germline, CDR1 is MDHEN, CDR2 SYDVKM. This CDR3 has 14 amino acids. V was trimmed by 6 bases and J by 0 bases, leaving 10 bases between them. The CDR3 is CASSLGTSTDTQYF. DNA for the CDR3: TGTGCCAGCAGCTTGGGGACAAGCACAGATACGCAGTATTTT.

V usage is TRBV30 and J usage is TRBJ2-7; D might be TRBD1 (6 bases). The CDR3 runs to 14 residues. CDR1 and CDR2 (germline): GTSNPN, SVGIG (reference sequence). Trimming pared 2 bases from V and 0 bases from J, leaving 11 bases between. The CDR3 loop is CAWSSTGPSYEQYF. CDR3 bases: TGTGCCTGGAGTTCGACAGGCCCCTCCTACGAGCAGTACTTC.

As to this clone: One junction end disagrees with the germline gene, perhaps due to a read error. This chain links TRBV6-5 with TRBJ2-5; maybe TRBD2 (5 bases). The V gene's germline CDR1 is MNHEY and CDR2 SVGAGI. This CDR3 contains 15 residues. The CDR3 region has the DNA TGTGCCAGCAGTTACTCGACTACACACCAGGAGACCCAGTACTTC. This encodes CASSYSTTHQETQYF.

The chain recombines TRBV7-9 with TRBJ2-7; no clear D. The CDR3 length is 11 residues. Trimming stripped 5 bases from V and 4 bases from J, with 6 bases between. The germline V gene has CDR1 SEHNR and CDR2 FQNEAQ (reference sequence). The CDR3 reads CASSLEYEQYF. The CDR3 nucleotides are TGTGCCAGCAGCCTTGAATACGAGCAGTACTTC.

The V call is TRBV19, the J call TRBJ2-1; D ambiguous. The CDR3 runs 13 residues. V lost 1 base and J lost 4, with 5 bases in between. The germline CDR1 and CDR2 sequences are LNHDA and SQIVND (reference sequence). The CDR3 DNA sequence: TGTGCCAGTAGTATAGCGATGTACAATGAGCAGTTCTTC. This translates into CASSIAMYNEQFF. Supplemented by reference TRBV19 and TRBJ2-1, the full variable domain reads DGGITQSPKYLFRKEGQNVTLSCEQNLNHDAMYWYRQDPGQGLRLIYYSQIVNDFQKGDIAEGYSVSREKKESFPLTVTSAQKNPTAFYLCASSIAMYNEQFFGPGTRLTVL.

V is TRBV7-9 and J is TRBJ2-7, with no clear D. Germline lookup yields CDR1 SEHNR and CDR2 FQNEAQ (reference sequence). The length of the CDR3 is 14 residues. V was trimmed by 5 bases and J by 3 bases, leaving 14 bases between them. The CDR3 DNA sequence: TGTGCCAGCAGCCCTGACCTAAAACGCTACGAGCAGTACTTC. It specifies CASSPDLKRYEQYF.

V is TRBV2 and J is TRBJ1-4; D ambiguous. CDR1 is SNHLY and CDR2 is FYNNEI in the germline V gene. The CDR3 has 13 residues. Trimming pared 4 bases from V and 0 bases from J, leaving 3 bases between. CDR3 coding DNA: TGTGCCAGCAGTGGTCCAACTAATGAAAAACTGTTTTTT. Residues: CASSGPTNEKLFF.

This clone was detected once. This chain joins TRBV28 and TRBJ1-5; D is perhaps TRBD1 (5 bases). V was pared by 0 bases and J by 3 bases, with 12 bases between. The CDR3 is 16 amino acids. In germline, CDR1 is MDHEN, CDR2 SYDVKM. CDR3 sequence reads: CASSLWATGPNQPQHF. CDR3 DNA sequence: TGTGCCAGCAGTTTATGGGCAACAGGACCCAATCAGCCCCAGCATTTT.

Concerning this clone itself: The same CDR3 is also encoded by other DNA sequences in this sample. The CDR3, as DNA: TGTGCCAGCAGTTTGAGACAGGACTATGGCTACACCTTC. Translating it yields CASSLRQDYGYTF. The V and J genes are TRBV28 and TRBJ1-2; D perhaps matches TRBD1 (6 bases). V was clipped by 3 bases and J by 3 bases, with 8 bases between them. CDR1 is MDHEN, CDR2 SYDVKM, per germline. The CDR3 runs to 13 residues.

V and J are TRBV28 and TRBJ2-7; 10 bases line up with TRBD2. Losses at the gene ends were 10 bases for V and 4 bases for J; bases not matched to a gene: 7. The CDR3 covers 13 residues. From germline, CDR1 is MDHEN and CDR2 SYDVKM. This CDR3 is CATLAGVEYEQYF. Here the CDR3 DNA reads TGTGCCACCCTAGCGGGAGTCGAGTACGAGCAGTACTTC.

This sequence joins TRBV6-5 and TRBJ1-1; 7 bases fit TRBD1. The germline V gene encodes CDR1 MNHEY and CDR2 SVGAGI. V gave up 2 bases and J gave up 11 bases; unmatched junction bases: 8. This CDR3 contains 13 residues. Here the CDR3 reads CASSYDRQGGAFF. The CDR3 region has the DNA TGTGCCAGCAGTTACGATCGACAGGGTGGGGCTTTCTTT.

This clone was detected a few times. The chain couples TRBV29-1 to TRBJ2-6; D possibly corresponds to TRBD1 (5 bases). The CDR3 totals 13 residues. Germline V CDR1 and CDR2: SQVTM, ANQGSEA. Trimming stripped 7 bases from V and 2 bases from J, with 9 bases between. DNA of the CDR3: TGCAGCGCTATAGGGGCTGGGGCCAACGTCCTGACTTTC. Its translation: CSAIGAGANVLTF. The full variable domain, its missing parts supplied by reference TRBV29-1 and TRBJ2-6, is SAVISQKPSRDICQRGTSLTIQCQVDSQVTMMFWYRQQPGQSLTLIATANQGSEATYESGFVIDKFPISRPNLTFSTLTVSNMSPEDSSIYLCSAIGAGANVLTFGAGSRLTVL.

This chain uses TRBV19 with TRBJ2-6; D is uncertain. Germline CDR1 and CDR2: LNHDA and SQIVND (reference sequence). V was clipped by 3 bases and J by 1 base, with 10 bases between them. This CDR3 has 16 amino acids. The CDR3 nucleotides are TGTGCCAGTAGTATCAGGAACCCATCTGGGGCCAACGTCCTGACTTTC. It encodes CASSIRNPSGANVLTF.

This clone appeared a few times. The chain uses TRBV11-2 and TRBJ1-2, with D hard to call. In germline, CDR1 is SGHAT, CDR2 FQNNGV. The V and J ends lost 4 bases and 3 bases respectively, with 9 bases between them. The CDR3 totals 13 residues. CDR3 nucleotides: TGTGCCAGCAGCTACTCAGGCGACTATGGCTACACCTTC. Amino acid sequence: CASSYSGDYGYTF.

This chain joins TRBV6-5 and TRBJ1-1, with 7 bases identical to TRBD1. The V gene end was trimmed by 0 bases and the J gene end by 8 bases; junction bases not matched to a gene: 3. The CDR3 covers 13 residues. Germline V lookup: CDR1 MNHEY, CDR2 SVGAGI. The CDR3 DNA follows: TGTGCCAGCAGTTACTCCGGGACAGCCGAAGCTTTCTTT. Protein product: CASSYSGTAEAFF.

This clone has more than one count but fewer than ten. The chain employs TRBV29-1 and TRBJ2-7; D perhaps matches TRBD2 (6 bases). The CDR3 has 13 amino acids. Germline-derived CDR1 and CDR2 are SQVTM and ANQGSEA. V lost 7 bases and J lost 4, with 17 bases in between. CDR3 amino acids: CSAVEGAPYEQYF. CDR3 coding DNA: TGCAGCGCCGTGGAGGGAGCCCCGTACGAGCAGTACTTC.

The chain couples TRBV5-5 to TRBJ2-7; the D is unclear. The length of the CDR3 is 12 residues. V was cut by 1 base and J by 4 bases, with 6 bases left in between. Germline-derived CDR1 and CDR2 are SGHKS and YYEKEE (reference sequence). The CDR3 spells CASSLLSYEQYF. In DNA form, the CDR3 reads TGTGCCAGCAGCTTGTTATCATACGAGCAGTACTTC.

The chain links TRBV29-1 to TRBJ1-2; 7 bases map to TRBD1. The J segment lost 9 bases and the V segment lost 4 bases, leaving 8 bases of the junction unmatched. The CDR3 loop spans 12 amino acids. The V gene's germline CDR1 is SQVTM and CDR2 ANQGSEA. The CDR3 here is CSVAPGGASYTF. The CDR3 coding sequence is TGCAGCGTTGCTCCAGGGGGGGCAAGCTACACCTTC.